The entry below describes one T cell receptor (beta chain). Its matching antigen is unknown. The sample is drawn from a study of T cell repertoires in cytomegalovirus infection. Study overall: Carrying CMV and the relevant HLA type showed in public TCR beta signatures.

Whole-study findings and limits: Adding up the frequency of public TCR beta families identified people who carried CMV plus the relevant HLA. There were HLA-C-restricted CMV-specific TCR beta clonotypes dominating the ex vivo response.

MiXCR was run by TCRdb on the reads, yielding one entry per CDR3 protein. The sample records some 180,000 distinct CDR3 sequences, 8.5% to 10% being singletons. Specimen: PBMCs. The clonotype was recovered from a human donor in good health (CMV status not recorded). Some clones in this sample may be carry-over from other donors' samples.

This CDR3 reads CASEPGQRNEKLFF. CDR3 coding DNA: TGTGCCAGCGAACCGGGACAGCGTAATGAAAAACTGTTTTTT. This rearrangement joins TRBV28 to TRBJ1-4; 7 bases map to TRBD1. V lost 8 bases to trimming and J lost 4 bases; unmatched junction nucleotides: 7. Germline CDR1 is MDHEN and CDR2 is SYDVKM. CDR3 length: 14 amino acids.